What follows are 13 T cell receptor beta chains derived from one specimen sequenced in a study of blood T cell repertoires in COVID-19. The method was immunoSEQ multiplex PCR; TCRdb's version includes in-frame clones alone and lacks a portion of them. The sample has around 140,000 clones, about 89% seen once. Sequenced material: peripheral blood. The source is a man aged 45-60 years with active or convalescent COVID-19.

The chain carries TRBV2 and TRBJ2-5; 10 bases match TRBD2. Losses at the gene ends were 7 bases for V and 4 bases for J; bases not matched to a gene: 12. Germline lookup yields CDR1 SNHLY and CDR2 FYNNEI. CDR3 length equals 16 residues. Here the CDR3 reads CASTFRLAGDGETQYF. The CDR3, as DNA: TGTGCCAGCACCTTTAGGCTAGCGGGGGACGGAGAGACCCAGTACTTC.

The chain has TRBV3-1 (or the pseudogene TRBV3-2) and TRBJ2-7, with a possible D match to TRBD1 (5 bases). Per the germline V gene, CDR1 is LGHDT and CDR2 is YNNKEL (reference sequence). With 4 bases removed from V and 0 bases from J, the gap between germline ends came to 16 bases. This CDR3 spans 16 amino acids. DNA of the CDR3: TGTGCCAGCAGCCCAAAAGACGACAGCTCCTCCTACGAGCAGTACTTC. This gives the protein CASSPKDDSSSYEQYF.

This clone appeared a single time. This chain connects TRBV9 to TRBJ1-1; D gene ambiguous. The CDR3 is 15 residues long. Germline assignment: CDR1 SGDLS and CDR2 YYNGEE. V gave up 0 bases and J gave up 6 bases, with 15 bases separating them. CDR3 nucleotides: TGTGCCAGCAGCGTAGAGCCAACGGGGAGATCTGAAGCTTTCTTT. Its protein product is CASSVEPTGRSEAFF.

The V and J genes are TRBV19 and TRBJ1-2; D is ambiguous. The CDR3 loop spans 12 amino acids. V gave up 6 bases and J gave up 0 bases, with 5 bases separating them. Germline CDR1 reads LNHDA; CDR2 reads SQIVND (reference sequence). DNA of the CDR3: TGTGCCAGTAGGAGTACTAACTATGGCTACACCTTC. Translating gives CASRSTNYGYTF.

V is TRBV7-8 and J is TRBJ1-5; the D is unclear. Germline assignment: CDR1 SGHVS and CDR2 FQNEAQ. The CDR3 is made up of 15 amino acids. V shed 5 bases and J shed 3 bases, with 14 bases lying between them. For the CDR3, the DNA is TGTGCCAGCAGCCCCAGCCGGGGTGTCAATCAGCCCCAGCATTTT. Translation gives CASSPSRGVNQPQHF.

The chain uses TRBV7-8 and TRBJ2-7; 12 bases match TRBD1. V gave up 5 bases and J gave up 4 bases; unmatched junction bases: 9. This CDR3 has 16 residues. Germline V gene sequence: CDR1 SGHVS, CDR2 FQNEAQ. The CDR3 DNA sequence: TGTGCCAGCAGCGCCTCCGGGACAGGGGGCTTTTACGAGCAGTACTTC. It encodes CASSASGTGGFYEQYF.

The chain joins TRBV3-1 (or the pseudogene TRBV3-2) to TRBJ1-6; possibly TRBD1 for D (6 bases). Germline V gene data show CDR1 as LGHDT and CDR2 as YNNKEL (reference sequence). CDR3 size: 16 residues. Trimming cost V 2 bases and J 2 bases, with 10 bases left between them. CDR3: CASSQRTAAYNSPLHF. For the CDR3, the DNA is TGTGCCAGCAGCCAACGGACAGCAGCCTATAATTCACCCCTCCACTTT.

The chain recombines TRBV3-1 (or the pseudogene TRBV3-2) with TRBJ2-1; D is uncertain. The CDR3 runs 12 residues. V dropped 4 bases and J dropped 1 base, with 2 bases sitting between them. Germline lookup yields CDR1 LGHDT and CDR2 YNNKEL (reference sequence). The CDR3, as DNA: TGTGCCAGCAGCCCATCCTACAATGAGCAGTTCTTC. The encoded protein is CASSPSYNEQFF.

The chain recombines TRBV5-5 with TRBJ1-1, with a tentative D call TRBD1 (6 bases). The V and J ends lost 4 bases and 1 base respectively, with 14 bases between them. From germline, CDR1 is SGHKS and CDR2 YYEKEE (reference sequence). CDR3 size: 15 residues. DNA for the CDR3: TGTGCCAGCAGCCGAACAGGGAACGCGAACACTGAAGCTTTCTTT. It yields the protein CASSRTGNANTEAFF.

The CDR3 DNA follows: TGTGCCAGCAGCTTACGGGGGGCCGGTGAAAAACTGTTTTTT. Protein: CASSLRGAGEKLFF. The chain links TRBV5-6 to TRBJ1-4; the D gene is possibly TRBD1 (6 bases). Germline V gene sequence: CDR1 SGHDT, CDR2 YYEEEE. V was trimmed by 2 bases and J by 7 bases, leaving 12 bases between them. The CDR3 has 14 amino acids. Based on the CDR3 plus reference TRBV5-6 and TRBJ1-4, the full variable domain is DAGVTQSPTHLIKTRGQQVTLRCSPKSGHDTVSWYQQALGQGPQFIFQYYEEEERQRGNFPDRFSGHQFPNYSSELNVNALLLGDSALYLCASSLRGAGEKLFFGSGTQLSVL.

The chain combines TRBV15 with TRBJ2-5, with D possibly TRBD2 on 6 matching bases. Trimming removed 3 bases at V and 3 bases at J, with 11 bases between. Per germline, CDR1 LNHNV and CDR2 YYDKDF (reference sequence). The CDR3 has 14 residues. In DNA form, the CDR3 reads TGTGCCACCAGCAGGGGGGACTCAAAAGAGACCCAGTACTTC. The encoded protein is CATSRGDSKETQYF.

The chain joins TRBV3-1 (or the pseudogene TRBV3-2) to TRBJ2-3; 9 bases are a match to TRBD2. The germline V gene encodes CDR1 LGHDT and CDR2 YNNKEL (reference sequence). The J segment lost 3 bases and the V segment lost 4 bases, leaving 2 bases of the junction unmatched. The CDR3 has 14 residues. CDR3: CASSPGLATDTQYF. CDR3 sequence (DNA): TGTGCCAGCAGCCCAGGACTAGCGACAGATACGCAGTATTTT.

The chain joins TRBV5-1 to TRBJ1-1; D perhaps matches TRBD1 (6 bases). V lost 4 bases and J lost 0, with 13 bases in between. The CDR3 totals 15 residues. The germline CDR1 and CDR2 sequences are SGHRS and YFSETQ. The CDR3 sequence: CASSLRTDLNTEAFF. The CDR3 DNA reads TGCGCCAGCAGCCTAAGGACAGACCTGAACACTGAAGCTTTCTTT. Combining the CDR3 with reference TRBV5-1 and TRBJ1-1 gives the whole variable domain KAGVTQTPRYLIKTRGQQVTLSCSPISGHRSVSWYQQTPGQGLQFLFEYFSETQRNKGNFPGRFSGRQFSNSRSEMNVSTLELGDSALYLCASSLRTDLNTEAFFGQGTRLTVV.